This T cell receptor (beta chain) originates from a study of cytomegalovirus exposure and HLA in healthy donors (dated by TCRdb to about 2017). Regarding the complete study: According to an earlier analysis of 550 to 700 of the donors, about 179 million T cells yielded roughly 110 million unique TCR beta sequences and about 300 Gb of sequence data. An early release covering 550 to 700 HLA-typed donors comprised approximately 290 gigabases of sequencing data and 85 million or so unique TCR sequences. The genetic ancestry cluster associated with self-reported Caucasian donors included around 76% of the roughly 360 genotyped donors. The aim of the study was to test whether cataloging public T cell receptors could identify signatures of past pathogen exposure. The study profiled the T cell repertoires of some 610 subjects by immunosequencing and related them to cytomegalovirus serostatus. A separate validation cohort of roughly 130 different subjects was used in addition to the approximately 640-subject first cohort. To predict cytomegalovirus infection status, the study combined high-throughput TCR immunosequencing, statistical association of individual TCRs with disease status, and machine learning. In a later analysis, previously published TCR beta repertoires from about 640 donors were re-analyzed and high-resolution HLA genotyping was added so that TCR occurrence patterns could be studied. Rather than using new phenotypic data, the later analysis identified candidate immune exposures from TCR beta sequences and from how often those sequences occurred across donors. An earlier analysis of around 540 of the donors applied high-throughput TCR beta sequencing to assess whether each TCR beta V gene segment acted as functional or pseudogenic. Donor age, sex, ethnicity and CMV serostatus were compiled together with the repertoire data. A later genetic analysis took genome-wide SNP genotypes for about three fifths of the roughly 670 donors and used that subset as a discovery cohort. All discovery cohort repertoires had been generated using a single sequencing platform. Class I and class II HLA loci were covered by the typing at four-digit resolution. The number of donors typed differed by locus, with about 629-630 for A, B, C, DRB1 and DQB1, roughly 550 for DQA1, about 610 for DPA1, and around 450 for DPB1. Several DR-DQ haplotypes were treated as single units for association and clustering because of strong linkage in the cohort. On average, around 200,000 unique TCR beta nucleotide sequences were sequenced per donor among roughly 430 genotyped donors of the cohort, with 15% to 20% of those sequences being non-productive.

In total, just over 650 healthy bone marrow donors made up the cohort. At the time of sampling, every cohort member was nominally healthy, though immune exposures that went unrecorded were likely present. The donor was CMV seropositive and was included in the group of some 290 seropositive cohort members. A peripheral blood sample was provided by each donor, and peripheral blood mononuclear cells were used for TCR beta sequencing. Genomic DNA extraction from the blood cell samples was performed with the Qiagen DNeasy Blood Extraction Kit. V has 5 bases trimmed and J has 12 bases trimmed; junction bases matching no gene number 9. The CDR3 numbers 15 residues from cysteine through phenylalanine. Only CDR3 DNA remains: 45 bases, in frame from the first base. CDR1 and CDR2, looked up from the germline V gene, are MDHEN and SYDVKM. Libraries were constructed by the immunoSEQ multiplex PCR assay. A mixture of 60 forward primers for TCR Vbeta segments and 13 reverse primers for TCR Jbeta segments was used in the multiplex PCR. Amplification of the CDR3 region of rearranged TCR beta genes was performed with a multiplex PCR assay on genomic DNA. The amplified TCR beta libraries were sequenced on the Illumina HiSeq System as 87-base-pair reads. Regarding the original processing steps: A later analysis counted some 74 million unique TCR beta chains across the 666 repertoires, and 10 million to 11 million of these chains were shared by at least two donors. Raw reads were error-corrected and collapsed into unique sequences by a nearest-neighbor algorithm in which closely related sequences were merged to remove PCR and sequencing errors. Alignment of CDR3 sequences to IMGT reference sequences was used to assign V, D and J gene segments. Each retained sequence needed at least a six-nucleotide match to both a V gene segment and a J gene segment. A rearrangement was called productive if the CDR3 had no stop codons and remained in frame with V and J, and every other rearrangement was called non-productive. Following IMGT convention, CDR3 was defined as the stretch from the second conserved V-encoded cysteine up to the conserved J-encoded phenylalanine. The earlier analysis of 500 to 750 of the donors excluded any sequence lacking an unambiguous match to a single V gene segment. An earlier analysis of 587 of the donors classified V segments as functional when productive rearrangements were above 56.7% and as segregating when the standard deviation between donors was above 5%. A statistical classification framework was built for diagnosing cytomegalovirus status from the catalog of TCR beta chain sequences. In a later analysis, V and J genes were assigned by comparing TCR nucleotide sequences against IMGT/GENE-DB human TR gene sequences. The TCRdist pipeline was used in a later analysis to assign CDR3 sequences and most-parsimonious VDJ recombination scenarios. A later analysis defined each TCR beta chain by its CDR3 amino acid sequence plus V-gene family, and excluded reads lacking a unique V-gene family. A later analysis removed 500 to 600 highly shared, low-generation-probability nucleotide sequences to deal with suspected cross-contamination and a sequencing artifact. For each public chain, a later analysis derived a clonal expansion index from normalized ranks of inferred template counts within each repertoire. A later analysis computed generation probabilities with a VDJ recombination model fitted to out-of-frame rearrangements, and checked the results against IGoR. In a later analysis, TCR-TCR, TCR-HLA and TCR-CMV co-occurrence was scored with hypergeometric tests, and a repertoire-size bias correction was applied to TCR pairs. False discovery rates were estimated in a later analysis by permuting HLA or CMV assignments 20 times. A later analysis grouped co-occurring TCRs with DBSCAN, adding TCRdist sequence similarity when clustering within HLA-allele-positive subsets. For co-occurrence clustering, repertoires with fewer than 30,000 or more than 120,000 public chains were excluded, along with a handful of repertoires with anomalous nucleotide sharing. TCRdb limited this immuneACCESS table to in-frame rearrangements with V and J called. A share of clones is missing; checked studies link under half to unresolved V genes, and the rest is unexplained. Clonal size and the V and J genes are those of that table, whereas D and trimming came from the DNA. This sample holds approximately 150,000 clones; 60% to 70% were observed only once. The biggest ten clones account for roughly 6.4% of the sample.

The investigation overall reported the following: The study listed 164 TCR beta chains as associated with cytomegalovirus. Because counts were too low, some 17 rarely observed V segments, including chromosome 9 orphons, were excluded from the earlier analysis of 587 of the donors. In an earlier analysis of about 600 of the donors, most TCR beta V segments appeared in productive rearrangements about 90% or about 30% of the time, broadly matching IMGT annotations. A further reported finding was that TCR beta sequences accurately predicted the HLA-A and HLA-B alleles for most subjects in the first cohort. According to a later analysis, TCR association rates differed among HLA loci, with DRB1 alleles showing the most associated TCRs and HLA-C alleles showing the fewest. The presence/absence analyses assumed that sequencing depth was roughly uniform across donors, and that assumption may not be true. Because some donors lacked HLA typing at each locus, the association tests relied only on the typed subset. The classifier was reported to diagnose cytomegalovirus status with high specificity and sensitivity in both the original and validation cohorts. Linkage disequilibrium might explain the correlated functional status among segregating V segments, but an unknown experimental factor could not be ruled out. CMV serostatus was the only immune exposure information available for the cohort. A group of highly shared sequence variants was considered likely to be a technical artifact of the sequencing pipeline. When HLA alleles, especially DR and DQ, strongly co-occurred, attributing TCR associations to individual alleles was difficult. While some public TCRs were present in many individuals, most TCR sequences turned up only very rarely across donors. Compared with the approximately 700-donor mean, donors in an Asian-associated ancestry cluster had fewer N-insertions in productive TCRs, according to a later genetic analysis. It was suggested by the authors that the approach could potentially be generalized to other disease states and immunological phenotypes. Compared with equally common non-associated chains, HLA-associated TCR beta chains in a later analysis were more clonally expanded and had lower generation probabilities. In vitro tests confirmed that a few of the cytomegalovirus-associated TCR beta chains recognize cytomegalovirus antigens. A later analysis found that most CMV-associated TCR beta chains appeared HLA-restricted, with HLA associations seemingly driven largely by CMV exposure. Because the 87-base-pair reads could not distinguish some IMGT-functional V segments, including TRBV6-2 and TRBV6-3, those segments were excluded. In this cohort, only TCR beta chains were sequenced, and detectable features were limited by the absence of alpha or paired-chain data. According to a later analysis, parvovirus B19, influenza, CMV and Epstein-Barr virus appeared linked to several top co-occurrence clusters. In a later genetic analysis, a missense DCLRE1C variant was associated with V-gene and J-gene trimming of TCR beta chains, and the association was replicated in an independent cohort. In a later analysis, more than 15,000 TCR beta sequences were associated with specific HLA alleles at a false discovery rate of 0.05.

A single count supports this clone. Its antigen has not been determined. The record has no base qualities; no much larger clone is one base away. The sequence was obtained from an older woman in good health and CMV-seropositive. The sequenced sample consisted of PBMCs. The chain is encoded by TRBV28 joined to TRBJ1-6; 11 junctional bases match TRBD1. The CDR3 amino acid sequence is: CASSPGQGEWEPLHF. In nucleotide form, the sequence is TGTGCCAGCAGTCCGGGACAGGGGGAGTGGGAACCCCTCCACTTT.